This T cell receptor (beta chain) was identified during a study of vaccination and CD4 T cells after COVID-19. For the study at large: Two mRNA vaccine doses were given, either BNT162b2 or mRNA-1273. Overlapping spike peptides of SARS-CoV-2, HCoV-NL63, HCoV-OC43 and HCoV-229E were used, and cells were stimulated with them. Post-COVID samples were collected a median around 100 days following diagnosis, spanning 35 to 161.

Trimming stripped 5 bases from V and 4 bases from J, with 11 bases between. The germline V gene has CDR1 DFQATT and CDR2 SNEGSKA (reference sequence). The CDR3 loop spans 12 amino acids. A few counts support this clonotype. Antigen unknown. The treatment denotes: 10-day PBMC culture with coronavirus spike peptide pools or control peptides (ViraFEST assay). Ahead of the COVID-19 pandemic (2011-2018), the CD4+ T cells of the unexposed donor were collected. Investigators exposed CD4+ T cells from unexposed donors to SARS-CoV-2 S/N and four cold-coronavirus spikes, as cells permitted. The Oncomine TCR Beta short-read assay generated sequence data from the DNA of cultured CD4+ T cells. After culture, CD4+ T cells served as the source for genomic DNA extraction. A single record per CDR3 protein comes from TCRdb applying MiXCR to the PCR reads. Counted here are 6,000 to 8,500 distinct CDR3 sequences, 32% occurring once; the ten biggest clones make up approximately 12%.

The genes are TRBV20-1 and TRBJ1-2; D not certain. Sequencing was done on a sample of CD4+ T cells from blood, cultured in vitro. The TCR originated in a human donor in good health. The DNA of the CDR3 is TGCAGTGCTCATATTTTGCTCTATGGCTACACCTTC. Its translation: CSAHILLYGYTF.